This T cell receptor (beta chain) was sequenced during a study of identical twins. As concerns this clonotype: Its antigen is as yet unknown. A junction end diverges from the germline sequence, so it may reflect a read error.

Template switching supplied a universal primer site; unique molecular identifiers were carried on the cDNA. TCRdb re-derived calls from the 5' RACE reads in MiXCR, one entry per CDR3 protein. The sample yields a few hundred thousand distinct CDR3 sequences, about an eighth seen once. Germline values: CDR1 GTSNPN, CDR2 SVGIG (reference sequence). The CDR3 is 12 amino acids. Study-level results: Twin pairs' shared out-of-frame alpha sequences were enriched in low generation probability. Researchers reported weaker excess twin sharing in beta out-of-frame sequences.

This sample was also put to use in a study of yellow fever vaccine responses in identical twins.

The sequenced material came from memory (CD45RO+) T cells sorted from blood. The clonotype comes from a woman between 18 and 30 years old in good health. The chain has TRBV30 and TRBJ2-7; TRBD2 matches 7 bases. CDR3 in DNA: TGTGCATGGAGCAACGGGGGAGGGGAGCAGTACTTC. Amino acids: CAWSNGGGEQYF.